This T cell receptor (beta chain) was recorded in a study of blood T cell repertoires in COVID-19. Sequencing used immunoSEQ multiplex PCR; TCRdb keeps in-frame clones, though not all of them. The table records over 200,000 clones, about 86% of them present only once. The sequence was collected from a woman aged 45 to 65 in a cohort exposed to, infected with or recovered from COVID-19 (not recorded which). Material for sequencing was PBMCs or T cells enriched from blood (not recorded which).

CDR3 nucleotide sequence: TGTGCCTGGGGGGGAAGGGAGTACGAAAAACTGTTTTTT. Encoded protein: CAWGGREYEKLFF. The chain uses TRBV30 and TRBJ1-4; a possible D gene is TRBD1 (5 bases). V was pared by 5 bases and J by 8 bases, with 15 bases between. Germline values: CDR1 GTSNPN, CDR2 SVGIG (reference sequence). The length of the CDR3 is 13 residues.